Following are 19 T cell receptor beta chains from one sample sequenced in a study of blood T cells in healthy people across ages. With a J-beta primer mix and a sample-barcoded 5' primer, a second PCR ran about 7 to 11 cycles. TCRdb re-called the 5' RACE reads with MiXCR, one entry per CDR3 protein. The data hold some 690,000 distinct CDR3 sequences, with 20% to 25% observed a single time. The sample consisted of blood. The origin of the receptors is a man aged 70-80 years in good health.

The V and J genes are TRBV24-1 and TRBJ1-2; TRBD1 is a possible D gene (5 bases). Germline-derived CDR1 and CDR2 are KGHDR and SFDVKD. The CDR3 runs to 15 residues. V lost 3 bases and J 3 bases, leaving 13 bases between the germline ends. The CDR3 is CATSDPSGRDYGYTF. The CDR3 DNA sequence: TGTGCCACCAGTGATCCCTCGGGACGGGACTATGGCTACACCTTC.

This clonotype has more than one count but fewer than ten. V and J are TRBV9 and TRBJ2-3; 9 bases map to TRBD2. V shed 3 bases and J 7 bases; nucleotides not matched to a gene: 6. The CDR3 is 14 amino acids. CDR1 is SGDLS, CDR2 YYNGEE, per germline. The CDR3 is CASSGLAEPYTQYF. In DNA, the CDR3 is TGTGCCAGCAGCGGACTAGCGGAACCTTATACGCAGTATTTT. The full variable domain, with the rest looked up from reference TRBV9 and TRBJ2-3, is DSGVTQTPKHLITATGQRVTLRCSPRSGDLSVYWYQQSLDQGLQFLIQYYNGEERAKGNILERFSAQQFPDLHSELNLSSLELGDSALYFCASSGLAEPYTQYFGPGTRLTVL.

This chain joins TRBV2 and TRBJ2-1; 8 bases map to TRBD2. Germline assignment: CDR1 SNHLY and CDR2 FYNNEI. CDR3 length: 16 residues. The junction had 8 bases not matched to a gene; V was cut back by 7 bases and J by 0 bases. Here the CDR3 DNA reads TGTGCCAGCAATCCAACTAGCGGTACCTCCTACAATGAGCAGTTCTTC. It codes for CASNPTSGTSYNEQFF.

The chain employs TRBV28 and TRBJ1-2, with 8 bases fitting TRBD1. Germline V gene data show CDR1 as MDHEN and CDR2 as SYDVKM. The CDR3 totals 14 residues. V lost 11 bases to trimming and J lost 3 bases; unmatched junction nucleotides: 11. The CDR3 sequence: CAGSSGGADYGYTF. CDR3 bases: TGTGCCGGGTCGTCAGGGGGCGCGGACTATGGCTACACCTTC.

This clonotype was counted a few times. The chain recombines TRBV20-1 with TRBJ2-2; D remains unclear. The germline gives CDR1 DFQATT, CDR2 SNEGSKA (reference sequence). There are 11 residues in the CDR3. Trimming cost V 4 bases and J 7 bases, with 7 bases left between them. CDR3 sequence: CSATWGGELFF. CDR3 DNA sequence: TGCAGTGCTACCTGGGGCGGGGAGCTGTTTTTT.

V is TRBV11-2 and J is TRBJ2-3; unclear D gene. Germline V gene sequence: CDR1 SGHAT, CDR2 FQNNGV. V was shortened by 11 bases and J by 0 bases, with 9 bases between the two germline ends. The CDR3 spans 12 residues. This chain's CDR3 is CAGGSSTDTQYF. CDR3 nucleotide sequence: TGTGCCGGCGGCAGTAGCACAGATACGCAGTATTTT.

This clonotype has only a few counts. V gene TRBV5-1 combines with J gene TRBJ2-7; 10 bases line up with TRBD2. J lost 3 bases, V lost 4 bases, and 7 bases had no gene match. The CDR3 totals 15 residues. Germline CDR1 SGHRS, CDR2 YFSETQ. CDR3 nucleotide sequence: TGCGCCAGCAGCACCGCTAGCGGGGGCGTCTACGAGCAGTACTTC. It codes for CASSTASGGVYEQYF.

This clonotype was observed a few times. CDR3 residues: CASSLNPDTQYF. The CDR3 coding sequence is TGCGCCAGCAGCTTGAATCCAGATACGCAGTATTTT. The V gene is TRBV5-1, the J gene TRBJ2-3; D is uncertain. This CDR3 comprises 12 residues. Per the germline V gene, CDR1 is SGHRS and CDR2 is YFSETQ. Trimming pared 1 base from V and 4 bases from J, leaving 4 bases between.

In its sample, this clonotype was seen a few times. The V call is TRBV29-1, the J call TRBJ2-7, with D possibly TRBD2 on 6 matching bases. The CDR3 runs to 12 residues. Trimming took 6 bases from V and 7 from J, leaving 16 bases between them. Looked up from germline, CDR1 is SQVTM and CDR2 is ANQGSEA. The CDR3 sequence is CSVLGRGNEQYF. CDR3 DNA sequence: TGCAGCGTCCTGGGACGGGGGAATGAGCAGTACTTC.

The chain uses TRBV30 and TRBJ2-1, with D possibly being TRBD1 (6 bases). The end of the DNA fits TRBJ2-5 better, so the J call may be wrong. The CDR3 covers 15 residues. The germline CDR1 and CDR2 sequences are GTSNPN and SVGIG (reference sequence). The CDR3 loop reads CAWSANGAGVATQYF. In DNA form, the CDR3 reads TGTGCCTGGAGTGCCAATGGGGCAGGGGTAGCGACCCAGTACTTC.

Ten or more counts support this clonotype. The chain combines TRBV7-8 with TRBJ1-4; D is ambiguous. Germline V gene lookup returns CDR1 SGHVS and CDR2 FQNEAQ. CDR3 size: 11 residues. The ends were cut back, 1 base at V and 10 bases at J, with 4 bases in the middle. In nucleotides, the CDR3 is TGTGCCAGCAGCTTAGAGGGAAAACTGTTTTTT. Translation gives CASSLEGKLFF.

The chain carries TRBV6-6 and TRBJ1-4; D remains unclear. This CDR3 spans 13 amino acids. V lost 7 bases to trimming and J lost 4 bases, with 10 bases between them. Germline lookup yields CDR1 MNHNY and CDR2 SVGAGI (reference sequence). The chain's CDR3 is CASKSSGNEKLFF. The CDR3 bases are TGTGCCAGCAAGAGCTCCGGTAATGAAAAACTGTTTTTT.

The CDR3 spells CASSFHIPTEAFF. The DNA of the CDR3 is TGTGCCAGCAGTTTCCATATTCCCACTGAAGCTTTCTTT. The V call is TRBV12-3 or TRBV12-4, the J call TRBJ1-1; no clear D. Trimming removed 3 bases from V and 4 bases from J, with 9 bases in between. The CDR3 totals 13 residues.

This chain connects TRBV11-3 to TRBJ2-3; 8 positions match TRBD1. This CDR3 contains 15 residues. Germline V CDR1 and CDR2: SGHNT, YENEEA. V gave up 4 bases and J gave up 2 bases; unmatched junction bases: 5. The CDR3 sequence: CASSSGQVDTDTQYF. The CDR3 nucleotides read TGTGCCAGCAGCTCGGGACAGGTTGACACAGATACGCAGTATTTT.

The chain recombines TRBV20-1 with TRBJ2-2, with a weak D call TRBD1 (5 bases). Trimming took 2 bases from V and 7 from J, leaving 11 bases between them. The CDR3 consists of 13 residues. The germline CDR1 and CDR2 sequences are DFQATT and SNEGSKA (reference sequence). CDR3 bases: TGCAGTGCTAGAATAGGGGCGGACGGGGAGCTGTTTTTT. Amino acid sequence: CSARIGADGELFF.

The gene calls are TRBV29-1 and TRBJ2-5; 8 bases are a match to TRBD2. CDR3 length: 13 residues. Trimming took 4 bases from V and 2 from J; bases not matched to a gene: 3. CDR1 is SQVTM and CDR2 is ANQGSEA in the germline V gene. CDR3 protein: CSVALAAQETQYF. The CDR3 nucleotides read TGCAGCGTTGCACTAGCGGCTCAAGAGACCCAGTACTTC.

This clonotype was seen more than once but under ten times. V is TRBV10-3 and J is TRBJ2-1; the match to TRBD2 covers 12 bases. The germline CDR1 and CDR2 sequences are ENHRY and SYGVKD. With V trimmed by 3 bases and J by 7 bases, 4 bases remained unmatched. The CDR3 contains 15 residues. In DNA, the CDR3 is TGTGCCATCAGTGAACTAGCGGGGGGAAGTAATGAGCAGTTCTTC. Encoded protein: CAISELAGGSNEQFF.

This clonotype was counted only a few times. This sequence joins TRBV5-1 and TRBJ1-1; D is unresolved. The V and J ends lost 3 bases and 0 bases respectively, with 9 bases between them. CDR3 length: 14 residues. Germline V gene sequence: CDR1 SGHRS, CDR2 YFSETQ. The CDR3 DNA follows: TGCGCCAGCAGCTCCCCGGGGATGAACACTGAAGCTTTCTTT. Protein: CASSSPGMNTEAFF.

The chain links TRBV11-2 to TRBJ2-1, with 13 bases fitting TRBD2. Germline CDR1 SGHAT, CDR2 FQNNGV. After removal of 5 bases from V and 0 bases from J, the junction contained 10 bases not matched to a gene. This CDR3 is 19 amino acids long. CDR3 region: CASSHGGLAGLRSYNEQFF. CDR3 sequence (DNA): TGTGCCAGCAGCCATGGGGGACTAGCGGGGCTGCGCTCCTACAATGAGCAGTTCTTC. The full variable domain, rest sourced from reference TRBV11-2 and TRBJ2-1, is EAGVAQSPRYKIIEKRQSVAFWCNPISGHATLYWYQQILGQGPKLLIQFQNNGVVDDSQLPKDRFSAERLKGVDSTLKIQPAKLEDSAVYLCASSHGGLAGLRSYNEQFFGPGTRLTVL.